What follows describes a single T cell receptor beta chain. Antigen specificity is unknown. The data originate from a study of T cell clonotyping in hematopoietic cell transplantation. Study-wide points: Recipient TCR diversity dropped after transplant; expanded clonotypes rose from day 30 to 180. Few recipient clonotypes overlapped donors; over 95% were de novo at given depth.

The protocol was immunoSEQ multiplex PCR, while the TCRdb copy is restricted to in-frame clones and leaves out a portion. The sample contains a few thousand clones, approximately 80% of which appear only once. The CDR3 runs 17 residues. Trimming took off 0 bases at V and 1 base at J, with 14 bases between the two ends. Germline CDR1 reads SGHDT; CDR2 reads YYEEEE. This rearrangement joins TRBV5-6 to TRBJ2-1, with D unresolved. The starting material was peripheral blood mononuclear cells, obtained 30 days after allogeneic stem cell transplant. This clonotype was sampled from a male patient aged 60 to 75 who had an allogeneic stem cell transplant from an unrelated donor, so the T cells may come from the graft donor. Some clones in this sample may be carry-over from other donors' samples. The CDR3, as DNA: TGTGCCAGCAGCTTGGAGGGATGGGCGGATTCCTACAATGAGCAGTTCTTC. This encodes CASSLEGWADSYNEQFF.